By share, the clone carrying this TCR beta chain ranks as medium-sized. Its antigen is unknown. This entry is derived from a study of tumor-infiltrating lymphocytes in primary liver carcinoma. This CDR3 is built from 15 residues. Looked up from germline, CDR1 is SGHAT and CDR2 is FQNNGV. V gave up 5 bases and J gave up 1 base; unmatched junction bases: 4. Findings of the study overall: Tumor-adjacent and tumor-blood pairs showed less overlap than tumor region pairs.

Between roughly 20 and 30 mg of unsorted bulk tissue served as the source from which RNA and DNA were co-extracted. The template, roughly 550 ng total RNA, yielded TCR beta cDNA made with a constant-region primer. ARM-PCR, slightly modified, supplied the TCR beta libraries through three nested multiplex PCR rounds. PCR rounds one and two used TRBV1-TRBV30 forward primers with a C-beta reverse primer for roughly 10 cycles each. In TCRdb, the multiplex PCR reads were re-called with MiXCR into one record per CDR3 protein. In the table there are roughly 70,000 distinct CDR3 sequences, approximately 74% of which are singletons.

The chain recombines TRBV11-2 with TRBJ2-1, with 8 bases lining up with TRBD2. Sequencing input: liver tumor tissue from sampling region 4. Indicated subset: tumor region T4, right-lateral pole. This receptor was identified in a man aged 40-49 years with primary liver carcinoma and hepatitis B virus infection. CDR3 sequence reads: CASSRTSGSYNEQFF. The CDR3 DNA is TGTGCCAGCAGCCGTACTAGCGGATCCTACAATGAGCAGTTCTTC.